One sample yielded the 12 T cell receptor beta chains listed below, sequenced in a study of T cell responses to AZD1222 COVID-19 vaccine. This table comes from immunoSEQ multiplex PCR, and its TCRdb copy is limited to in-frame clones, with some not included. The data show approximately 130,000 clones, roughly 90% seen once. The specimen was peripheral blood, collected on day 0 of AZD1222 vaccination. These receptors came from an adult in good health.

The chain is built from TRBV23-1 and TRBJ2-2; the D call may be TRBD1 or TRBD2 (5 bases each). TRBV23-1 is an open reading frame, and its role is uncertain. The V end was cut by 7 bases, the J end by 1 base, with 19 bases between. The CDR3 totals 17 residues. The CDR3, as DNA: TGCGCCAGCACACGAATCCCGGGGCCACTGAACACCGGGGAGCTGTTTTTT. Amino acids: CASTRIPGPLNTGELFF.

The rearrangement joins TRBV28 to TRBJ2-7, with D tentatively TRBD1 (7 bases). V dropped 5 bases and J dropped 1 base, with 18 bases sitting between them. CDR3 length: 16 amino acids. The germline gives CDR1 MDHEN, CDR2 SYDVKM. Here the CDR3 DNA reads TGTGCCAGCAGTGCCGCGGGACAGAGACTTTCCTACGAGCAGTACTTC. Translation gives CASSAAGQRLSYEQYF.

The CDR3, as DNA: TGTGCCAGCTCACCCCCCGGCCTCAGGGGGGGGTATGGCTACACCTTC. This codes for CASSPPGLRGGYGYTF. V usage is TRBV18 and J usage is TRBJ1-2; 7 bases line up with TRBD1. Trimming took 3 bases from V and 5 from J; bases not matched to a gene: 12. Germline V gene data show CDR1 as KGHSH and CDR2 as LQKENI. The CDR3 is 16 residues long. Variable domain in full (rest from reference TRBV18 and TRBJ1-2): NAGVMQNPRHLVRRRGQEARLRCSPMKGHSHVYWYRQLPEEGLKFMVYLQKENIIDESGMPKERFSAEFPKEGPSILRIQQVVRGDSAAYFCASSPPGLRGGYGYTFGSGTRLTVV.

Here the CDR3 DNA reads TGTGCCAGCAGCTCTGATGTGGCGAACTCCTACGAGCAGTACTTC. Residues: CASSSDVANSYEQYF. The chain is built from TRBV28 and TRBJ2-7; no clear D. V lost 6 bases and J 0 bases, leaving 15 bases between the germline ends. The CDR3 has 15 amino acids. Germline lookup yields CDR1 MDHEN and CDR2 SYDVKM.

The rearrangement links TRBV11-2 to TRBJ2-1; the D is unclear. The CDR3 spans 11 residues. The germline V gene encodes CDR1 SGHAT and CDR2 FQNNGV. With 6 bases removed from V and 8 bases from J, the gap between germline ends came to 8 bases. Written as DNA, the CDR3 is TGTGCCAGCAGGGACGTCGATGAGCAGTTCTTC. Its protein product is CASRDVDEQFF.

The chain's CDR3 is CASSLVARQATYEQYF. For the CDR3, the DNA is TGTGCCAGCAGCTTAGTGGCCCGGCAAGCGACCTACGAGCAGTACTTC. The chain uses TRBV7-2 and TRBJ2-7; no firm D call. Trimming took 1 base from V and 2 from J, leaving 15 bases between them. This CDR3 has 16 amino acids. Germline V lookup: CDR1 SGHTA, CDR2 FQGNSA.

The CDR3 DNA follows: TGTGCCAGCAGCTTCGGAGGGCCGAATACGCAGTATTTT. Protein product: CASSFGGPNTQYF. The rearrangement joins TRBV11-3 to TRBJ2-3; a possible D gene is TRBD2 (6 bases). Deletions cut 3 bases from V and 7 bases from J, with 11 bases between. In germline, CDR1 is SGHNT, CDR2 YENEEA. The CDR3 runs 13 residues.

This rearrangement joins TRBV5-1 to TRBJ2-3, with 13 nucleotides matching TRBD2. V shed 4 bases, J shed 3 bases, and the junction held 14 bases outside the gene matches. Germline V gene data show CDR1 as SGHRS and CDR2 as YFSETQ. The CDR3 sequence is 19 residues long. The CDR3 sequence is CASSPRGTSGTARTDTQYF. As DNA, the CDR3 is TGCGCCAGCAGCCCACGCGGGACTAGCGGGACGGCCAGGACAGATACGCAGTATTTT.

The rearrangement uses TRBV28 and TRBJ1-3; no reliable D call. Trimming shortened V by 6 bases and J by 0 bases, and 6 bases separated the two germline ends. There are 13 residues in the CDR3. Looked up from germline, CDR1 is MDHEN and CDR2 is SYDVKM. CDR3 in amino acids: CASRGTSGNTIYF. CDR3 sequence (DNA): TGTGCCAGCAGGGGCACCTCTGGAAACACCATATATTTT. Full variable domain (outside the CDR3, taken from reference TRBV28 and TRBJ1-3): DVKVTQSSRYLVKRTGEKVFLECVQDMDHENMFWYRQDPGLGLRLIYFSYDVKMKEKGDIPEGYSVSREKKERFSLILESASTNQTSMYLCASRGTSGNTIYFGEGSWLTVV.

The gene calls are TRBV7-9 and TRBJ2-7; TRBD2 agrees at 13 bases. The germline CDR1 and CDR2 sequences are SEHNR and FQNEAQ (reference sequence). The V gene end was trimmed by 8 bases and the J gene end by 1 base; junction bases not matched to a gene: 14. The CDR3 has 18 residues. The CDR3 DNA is TGTGCCAGCGCCGCCCGACTAGCGGGGGGCAGAGGATCCTACGAGCAGTACTTC. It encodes CASAARLAGGRGSYEQYF.

In DNA, the CDR3 is TGCGCCAGCAGCCAAGCATGGGGTACAGCCTATGGCTACACCTTC. Amino acid sequence: CASSQAWGTAYGYTF. The chain links TRBV4-3 to TRBJ1-2; D unresolved. The CDR3 extends over 15 amino acids. The germline V gene encodes CDR1 LGHNA and CDR2 YSLEER. V was pared by 1 base and J by 4 bases, with 13 bases between.

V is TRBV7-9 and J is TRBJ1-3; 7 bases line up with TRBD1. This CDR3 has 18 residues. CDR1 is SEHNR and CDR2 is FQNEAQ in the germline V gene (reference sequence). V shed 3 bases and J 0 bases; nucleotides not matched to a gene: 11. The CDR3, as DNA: TGTGCCAGCAGCTTTTATCTGGGACAGAGAAGCTCTGGAAACACCATATATTTT. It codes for CASSFYLGQRSSGNTIYF.